Below, 5 T cell receptor beta chains from the same sample are listed, as sequenced in a study of shared clonotypes between healthy human individuals. Clones were read by immunoSEQ multiplex PCR, and TCRdb kept only the in-frame ones, dropping some. The repertoire holds 550,000 to 700,000 clones, with less than 80% as singletons. What was sequenced was memory CD4+ T cells sorted from blood. Subset in this sample: CD45RA-negative fraction. The receptors were gathered from a woman in her twenties or thirties in good health.

This chain links TRBV7-2 with TRBJ2-2, with TRBD2 matching 7 bases. The CDR3 runs 17 residues. Germline lookup yields CDR1 SGHTA and CDR2 FQGNSA. The trim removed 4 bases at V and 3 bases at J, leaving 11 bases unmatched. The CDR3 loop is CASSSAGGRAYTGELFF. The CDR3 bases are TGTGCCAGCAGCTCGGCCGGTGGGAGGGCCTACACCGGGGAGCTGTTTTTT.

The V call is TRBV7-9, the J call TRBJ2-1, with D possibly being TRBD2 (5 bases). Between the trimmed V and J ends, which lost 2 bases and 3 bases, there was a span of 8 bases. There are 14 residues in the CDR3. The germline V gene has CDR1 SEHNR and CDR2 FQNEAQ (reference sequence). DNA for the CDR3: TGTGCCAGCAGCTTAACTAGAATCTACAATGAGCAGTTCTTC. Its protein product is CASSLTRIYNEQFF. The variable domain in full, with the rest retrieved from reference TRBV7-9 and TRBJ2-1, is DTGVSQNPRHKITKRGQNVTFRCDPISEHNRLYWYRQTLGQGPEFLTYFQNEAQLEKSRLLSDRFSAERPKGSFSTLEIQRTEQGDSAMYLCASSLTRIYNEQFFGPGTRLTVL.

The CDR3 DNA reads as TGTGCCAGCAGCTTAGGGGGTTCAGATACGCAGTATTTT. Translation: CASSLGGSDTQYF. This chain connects TRBV7-7 to TRBJ2-3; D not certain. Looked up from germline, CDR1 is SSHAT and CDR2 is FNYEAQ (reference sequence). The CDR3 loop spans 13 amino acids. V lost 1 base and J 4 bases, leaving 6 bases between the germline ends.

V gene TRBV28 combines with J gene TRBJ2-1; 12 bases line up with TRBD1. The CDR3 sequence is 14 residues long. Trimming at V came to 5 bases and at J to 12 bases, leaving 8 bases not matched to a gene. Germline CDR1 and CDR2: MDHEN and SYDVKM. CDR3 region: CASSQGTGGRRQFF. For the CDR3, the DNA is TGTGCCAGCAGTCAAGGGACAGGGGGCAGGAGGCAGTTCTTC.

V gene TRBV19 combines with J gene TRBJ2-4; 15 positions agree with TRBD2. The CDR3 loop spans 19 amino acids. From germline, CDR1 is LNHDA and CDR2 SQIVND (reference sequence). V was pared by 6 bases and J by 7 bases, with 16 bases of the junction left unmatched. The CDR3 DNA is TGTGCCAGTAGGATGGGGGTGGGACTAGCGGGAGGAACGAAGAACATTCAGTACTTC. Its protein is CASRMGVGLAGGTKNIQYF.